Shown below are 31 T cell receptor beta chains from a single sample sequenced in a study of PD-1 blockade in classical Hodgkin lymphoma (dated by TCRdb to the early 2020s). Library construction relied on the immunoSEQ multiplex PCR assay. The clones in this table, taken by TCRdb from immuneACCESS, are in-frame only. Not every clone is retained; where verified, under half of the shortfall comes from an unresolved V gene, and the cause of the rest is unknown. Across this sample there are roughly 21,000 clones, with around 85% seen only once. Of the sample, less than 15% is held by the ten largest clones. Reading the label with the study, this specimen's time point is: cycle 4 day 1 (C4D1), after less than seven weeks of nivolumab. Relapse after autologous stem cell transplantation had occurred in all trial patients, and cohorts A, B and C were distinguished by prior brentuximab vedotin exposure. Sequencing used peripheral blood mononuclear cells (PBMCs), obtained before the fourth cycle of nivolumab. The receptors derive from a human donor with classical Hodgkin lymphoma.

This rearrangement joins TRBV4-3 to TRBJ2-7; D is perhaps TRBD2 (6 bases). Germline lookup yields CDR1 LGHNA and CDR2 YSLEER. The CDR3 sequence is 14 residues long. Trimming removed 3 bases from V and 7 bases from J, with 16 bases in between. The CDR3 protein is CASSQGDWWGEQYF. The CDR3, as DNA: TGCGCCAGCAGCCAGGGGGACTGGTGGGGGGAGCAGTACTTC.

J is TRBJ2-3 and V is TRBV7-3; D unresolved. The CDR3 is 16 amino acids. Trimming pared 2 bases from V and 5 bases from J, leaving 17 bases between. Germline-derived CDR1 and CDR2 are SGHTA and FQGTGA. In DNA form, the CDR3 reads TGTGCCAGCAGCTTAGGTGGAGCGACTGCACGAGATACGCAGTATTTT. It yields the protein CASSLGGATARDTQYF.

The chain carries TRBV5-1 and TRBJ2-3, with a weak D call TRBD1 (6 bases). Germline V gives CDR1 SGHRS, CDR2 YFSETQ. This CDR3 contains 17 residues. Trimming cost V 6 bases and J 0 bases, with 20 bases left between them. This CDR3 is CASTLRPGVPSTDTQYF. The CDR3 DNA reads as TGCGCCAGCACCCTGAGGCCAGGGGTTCCAAGCACAGATACGCAGTATTTT. Complete variable domain (other parts from reference TRBV5-1 and TRBJ2-3): KAGVTQTPRYLIKTRGQQVTLSCSPISGHRSVSWYQQTPGQGLQFLFEYFSETQRNKGNFPGRFSGRQFSNSRSEMNVSTLELGDSALYLCASTLRPGVPSTDTQYFGPGTRLTVL.

The chain couples TRBV18 to TRBJ2-7; 8 bases map to TRBD2. The CDR3 spans 13 residues. Trimming removed 3 bases from V and 5 bases from J; junction bases left unmatched: 3. In germline, CDR1 is KGHSH, CDR2 LQKENI. The CDR3: CASSPGGGDEQYF. In DNA, the CDR3 is TGTGCCAGCTCACCCGGGGGGGGCGACGAGCAGTACTTC.

V usage is TRBV5-1 and J usage is TRBJ2-3; D may be TRBD2 (6 bases). V was pared by 4 bases and J by 1 base, with 16 bases between. Germline V lookup: CDR1 SGHRS, CDR2 YFSETQ. The CDR3 consists of 16 residues. CDR3 protein: CASSPSPGGRTDTQYF. The DNA for the CDR3 is TGCGCCAGCAGCCCTTCGCCCGGAGGGCGCACAGATACGCAGTATTTT.

This clone has only one observation. The chain combines TRBV5-1 with TRBJ2-7; D is undetermined. The V gene lost 4 bases and the J gene lost 4 bases, with 12 bases spanning the gap. Germline V gives CDR1 SGHRS, CDR2 YFSETQ. The CDR3 sequence is 13 residues long. CDR3 bases: TGCGCCAGCAGCCTGTCTTCGGAGTACGAGCAGTACTTC. Residues: CASSLSSEYEQYF.

The chain uses TRBV27 and TRBJ2-3, with TRBD2 identical over 12 bases. V lost 2 bases and J lost 5; bases outside the gene matches: 5. Looked up from germline, CDR1 is MNHEY and CDR2 is SMNVEV (reference sequence). The CDR3 is 16 amino acids. The CDR3 sequence: CASSLSLAGGQDTQYF. DNA for the CDR3: TGTGCCAGCAGTTTAAGTCTAGCGGGGGGGCAAGATACGCAGTATTTT.

V is TRBV7-9 and J is TRBJ2-3, with D tentatively TRBD1 (6 bases). V was pared by 7 bases and J by 2 bases, with 22 bases between. In germline, CDR1 is SEHNR, CDR2 FQNEAQ (reference sequence). There are 17 residues in the CDR3. The CDR3 DNA reads as TGTGCCAGCAACCACCGTCAGGGGAAAGGGCACACAGATACGCAGTATTTT. It encodes CASNHRQGKGHTDTQYF.

This sequence joins TRBV7-8 and TRBJ2-4; no clear D gene. V was cut by 2 bases and J by 2 bases, with 4 bases left in between. This CDR3 is 13 amino acids long. Germline V lookup: CDR1 SGHVS, CDR2 FQNEAQ. This chain's CDR3 is CASSLPSKNIQYF. The CDR3, as DNA: TGTGCCAGCAGCTTACCGTCCAAAAACATTCAGTACTTC.

The DNA for the CDR3 is TGTGCCAGCAGGACAGGCCATTATAGCAATCAGCCCCAGCATTTT. As protein: CASRTGHYSNQPQHF. The rearrangement uses TRBV2 and TRBJ1-5; possibly TRBD1 for D (6 bases). Between the trimmed V and J ends, which lost 6 bases and 0 bases, there was a span of 12 bases. The CDR3 contains 15 residues. Germline CDR1 reads SNHLY; CDR2 reads FYNNEI. Using reference TRBV2 and TRBJ1-5 for the parts outside the CDR3, the full variable domain is EPEVTQTPSHQVTQMGQEVILRCVPISNHLYFYWYRQILGQKVEFLVSFYNNEISEKSEIFDDQFSVERPDGSNFTLKIRSTKLEDSAMYFCASRTGHYSNQPQHFGDGTRLSIL.

A few counts support this clone. The genes are TRBV10-3 and TRBJ1-1; D unresolved. The V end lost 3 bases, the J end lost 9 bases, and 8 bases lay between the germline ends. CDR3 size: 11 residues. The germline V gene has CDR1 ENHRY and CDR2 SYGVKD. CDR3 sequence (DNA): TGTGCCATCAGTGAAGGAGGAAAAGCTTTCTTT. Amino acid sequence: CAISEGGKAFF.

The J gene is TRBJ2-1, the V gene TRBV19, with 13 bases fitting TRBD2. CDR3 size: 17 residues. The V gene end was trimmed by 4 bases and the J gene end by 3 bases; junction bases not matched to a gene: 6. Germline CDR1 LNHDA, CDR2 SQIVND (reference sequence). CDR3 DNA sequence: TGTGCCAGTAGTACCGGACTAGCGGGAGTAGTCTACAATGAGCAGTTCTTC. As protein: CASSTGLAGVVYNEQFF. Full variable domain (remainder filled in from reference TRBV19 and TRBJ2-1): DGGITQSPKYLFRKEGQNVTLSCEQNLNHDAMYWYRQDPGQGLRLIYYSQIVNDFQKGDIAEGYSVSREKKESFPLTVTSAQKNPTAFYLCASSTGLAGVVYNEQFFGPGTRLTVL.

The chain is built from TRBV30 and TRBJ1-4; a possible D gene is TRBD1 (5 bases). The germline gives CDR1 GTSNPN, CDR2 SVGIG (reference sequence). With 0 bases removed from V and 7 bases from J, the gap between germline ends came to 12 bases. The CDR3 runs to 14 residues. The CDR3 bases are TGTGCCTGGAGTGTACGTTGGGGCCTTGAAAAACTGTTTTTT. The encoded protein is CAWSVRWGLEKLFF. The full variable domain, in which reference TRBV30 and TRBJ1-4 provide the parts outside the CDR3, is SQTIHQWPATLVQPVGSPLSLECTVEGTSNPNLYWYRQAAGRGLQLLFYSVGIGQISSEVPQNLSASRPQDRQFILSSKKLLLSDSGFYLCAWSVRWGLEKLFFGSGTQLSVL.

CDR3 in amino acids: CARSLRLAANNEQFF. The CDR3 region has the DNA TGTGCCAGAAGCTTGAGGCTAGCGGCGAACAATGAGCAGTTCTTC. The chain recombines TRBV5-3 with TRBJ2-1, with 7 bases aligning to TRBD2. TRBV5-3 carries the ORF label, with uncertain function. This CDR3 is 15 amino acids long. V gave up 1 base and J gave up 5 bases; unmatched junction bases: 6.

This clone has a single count. This chain links TRBV10-3 with TRBJ2-3; unclear D gene. The germline gives CDR1 ENHRY, CDR2 SYGVKD. CDR3 size: 13 residues. Between the trimmed V and J ends, which lost 2 bases and 3 bases, there was a span of 6 bases. CDR3 protein: CAISELGTDTQYF. CDR3 nucleotides: TGTGCCATCAGTGAGCTGGGGACAGATACGCAGTATTTT.

The chain links TRBV19 to TRBJ2-2; weak D call: TRBD1 (8 bases). Trimming stripped 0 bases from V and 0 bases from J, with 14 bases between. The germline V gene has CDR1 LNHDA and CDR2 SQIVND (reference sequence). CDR3 length: 18 residues. CDR3 in DNA: TGTGCCAGTAGTATAGATCACAGGGGGGGAGCGAACACCGGGGAGCTGTTTTTT. Amino acids: CASSIDHRGGANTGELFF.

This chain uses TRBV18 with TRBJ2-7; either TRBD1 or TRBD2 may supply D (5 bases each). The CDR3 loop spans 14 amino acids. V was cut by 4 bases and J by 0 bases, with 10 bases left in between. Germline CDR1 KGHSH, CDR2 LQKENI. The CDR3 sequence is CASSRTGTSYEQYF. CDR3 coding DNA: TGTGCCAGCTCACGAACCGGGACCTCCTACGAGCAGTACTTC.

The chain combines TRBV28 with TRBJ2-7; TRBD1 agrees at 7 bases. Germline V CDR1 and CDR2: MDHEN, SYDVKM. Trimming removed 7 bases from V and 3 bases from J; junction bases left unmatched: 12. The CDR3 length is 15 residues. The chain's CDR3 is CASKTNRGLDYEQYF. CDR3 nucleotide sequence: TGTGCCAGCAAAACAAACAGGGGCCTCGACTACGAGCAGTACTTC.

The CDR3 DNA reads TGTGCCAGCAGCTCCAGAGCCCCCGGTACGCAGTATTTT. Protein sequence: CASSSRAPGTQYF. V usage is TRBV11-3 and J usage is TRBJ2-3; unclear D gene. The germline gives CDR1 SGHNT, CDR2 YENEEA. There are 13 residues in the CDR3. Trimming took off 4 bases at V and 8 bases at J, with 13 bases between the two ends.

This clone was detected only once. In nucleotides, the CDR3 is TGTGCCAGCAGGCAAATCCCGGACAGGAACTATGGCTACACCTTC. This translates into CASRQIPDRNYGYTF. V gene TRBV6-1 combines with J gene TRBJ1-2, with TRBD1 matching 7 bases. The CDR3 is 15 amino acids. V was pared by 6 bases and J by 2 bases, with 9 bases of the junction left unmatched. Germline V lookup: CDR1 MNHNS, CDR2 SASEGT.

The J gene is TRBJ2-7, the V gene TRBV6-6; TRBD1 is a possible D gene (5 bases). Germline-derived CDR1 and CDR2 are MNHNY and SVGAGI (reference sequence). This CDR3 comprises 15 residues. V was trimmed by 6 bases and J by 0 bases, leaving 15 bases between them. CDR3 nucleotides: TGTGCCAGCAGCCAAGGCAGGGCGCCCTCCTACGAGCAGTACTTC. Amino acid sequence: CASSQGRAPSYEQYF.

With regard to this clone: This probably arose from a read error, given a far larger clone one base away. The V call is TRBV6-1, the J call TRBJ1-2; maybe TRBD1 (6 bases). The length of the CDR3 is 14 residues. Looked up from germline, CDR1 is MNHNS and CDR2 is SASEGT. The CDR3 region is CASSEGTGFYGDTF. The CDR3 coding sequence is TGTGCCAGCAGTGAAGGAACAGGGTTCTATGGCGACACCTTC.

The chain is built from TRBV15 and TRBJ1-1; D gene uncertain. V lost 1 base, J lost 1 base, and 16 bases lay in between. Germline V gene data show CDR1 as LNHNV and CDR2 as YYDKDF (reference sequence). The CDR3 runs to 17 residues. The CDR3 bases are TGTGCCACCAGCAGAGTCAGGTACCTCGATGGGAACACTGAAGCTTTCTTT. It is translated as CATSRVRYLDGNTEAFF.

The rearrangement links TRBV5-4 to TRBJ2-3; the D gene is possibly TRBD1 (6 bases). CDR3 length: 15 residues. V lost 0 bases and J lost 2, with 10 bases in between. Germline V CDR1 and CDR2: SGHNT, YYREEE (reference sequence). CDR3: CASSLEWGPTDTQYF. The CDR3 bases are TGTGCCAGCAGCTTGGAGTGGGGGCCCACAGATACGCAGTATTTT.

The J gene is TRBJ2-3, the V gene TRBV28; no clear D. Germline loops: CDR1 MDHEN, CDR2 SYDVKM. This CDR3 is built from 13 residues. V gave up 3 bases and J gave up 1 base, with 5 bases separating them. CDR3 residues: CASSLQGTDTQYF. The CDR3 bases are TGTGCCAGCAGTTTGCAGGGCACAGATACGCAGTATTTT.

This clone was found a few times. The chain couples TRBV19 to TRBJ1-1, with 7 bases matching TRBD1. Trimming cost V 6 bases and J 2 bases; bases outside gene matches: 9. The germline V gene has CDR1 LNHDA and CDR2 SQIVND (reference sequence). The CDR3 consists of 15 residues. This CDR3 reads CASSWGGTVNTEAFF. The CDR3 region has the DNA TGTGCCAGTAGCTGGGGGGGGACAGTTAACACTGAAGCTTTCTTT.

The chain couples TRBV30 to TRBJ2-2; no reliable D call. Germline assignment: CDR1 GTSNPN and CDR2 SVGIG (reference sequence). Trimming removed 2 bases from V and 3 bases from J, with 16 bases in between. CDR3 length: 16 residues. The CDR3: CAWSSGLRRDTGELFF. As DNA, the CDR3 is TGTGCCTGGAGTTCCGGGTTAAGAAGGGACACCGGGGAGCTGTTTTTT.

V is TRBV30 and J is TRBJ1-2; no clear D. The germline V and J ends were trimmed by 0 bases and 3 bases, with 11 bases remaining between them. In germline, CDR1 is GTSNPN, CDR2 SVGIG (reference sequence). The length of the CDR3 is 14 residues. In DNA form, the CDR3 reads TGTGCCTGGAGTGTATCTGGGGAGGACTATGGCTACACCTTC. Residues: CAWSVSGEDYGYTF.

This chain joins TRBV7-2 and TRBJ2-3, with D possibly matching TRBD1 (6 bases). This CDR3 is 16 amino acids long. The germline V gene encodes CDR1 SGHTA and CDR2 FQGNSA. Trimming removed 2 bases at V and 0 bases at J, with 12 bases between. As DNA, the CDR3 is TGTGCCAGCAGCTTAAATCTAGGGGGAAGCACAGATACGCAGTATTTT. It specifies CASSLNLGGSTDTQYF. Complete variable domain (other parts from reference TRBV7-2 and TRBJ2-3): GAGVSQSPSNKVTEKGKDVELRCDPISGHTALYWYRQSLGQGLEFLIYFQGNSAPDKSGLPSDRFSAERTGGSVSTLTIQRTQQEDSAVYLCASSLNLGGSTDTQYFGPGTRLTVL.

This clone was recorded only once. The CDR3 here is CASSPGQGEKYEQYF. The CDR3 nucleotides read TGTGCCAGCAGCCCCGGACAGGGGGAAAAGTACGAGCAGTACTTC. The chain couples TRBV6-1 to TRBJ2-7; 10 bases are shared with TRBD1. J lost 4 bases, V lost 6 bases, and 9 bases had no gene match. Germline V gene lookup returns CDR1 MNHNS and CDR2 SASEGT. There are 15 residues in the CDR3.

This chain uses TRBV6-5 with TRBJ1-5; tentatively, D is TRBD1 (5 bases). Trimming stripped 4 bases from V and 5 bases from J, with 9 bases between. The germline gives CDR1 MNHEY, CDR2 SVGAGI. CDR3 length equals 13 residues. For the CDR3, the DNA is TGTGCCAGCAGTTCTCAGGGAGATCAGCCCCAGCATTTT. Translated: CASSSQGDQPQHF.